The following is a TCR beta chain sequence with its context. The clone's antigen remains unknown. Per-base quality was not reported, and no clone a single base away is much larger than it. Naive CD4 T cells, defined as CD45RO-negative and CD62L-positive, were isolated from PBMCs by fluorescence-activated cell sorting. About 49 ml of fresh peripheral blood was drawn per donor, and PBMCs were isolated by Ficoll density centrifugation. All samples were sorted on a FACSAria III instrument and reached purity above 85%. Genomic DNA was extracted from the sorted cells using the QIAGEN blood and tissue kit and was quantified on a NanoDrop 1000. Using multiplex PCR of genomic DNA, the immunoSEQ platform deep sequenced and quantified the TCR alpha and beta chains. The source study handled its data this way. Annotation of the TCR sequences relied on IMGT gene and region definitions. As a stand-in for the preselection repertoire, out-of-frame rearrangements were used and set against in-frame clonotypes. The iCHAO1 estimator supplied with the immunoSEQ platform was used to estimate repertoire size. A Gini index based on the Lorenz curve was applied to in-frame amino acid clonotypes to measure clonal inequality. Shared clonotypes were counted with the intersect function of the R package tcR, and similarity was scored with the Jaccard index. V, J and V-J usage frequencies went into a principal component analysis run with the R prcomp function, with no normalization applied. The table comes from immuneACCESS by way of TCRdb, which keeps in-frame sequences with V and J called. Part of the clones is missing from these tables; in studies checked, under half for an unresolved V gene and the rest for unknown reasons. That table supplies the V and J calls and clone size; D and trimming were determined from the DNA. The sample table holds around 59,000 clones, of which 85% to 95% were seen once. The ten largest clonotypes hold 18% of the sample.

This sample was taken from a study of human versus mouse CDR3 diversity and MHC coevolution (dated by TCRdb to 2016 to 2017). Describing the broader study: The immunoSEQ assay was reported to detect one in 200,000 T cells and to minimize amplification bias from multiplex PCR. Across mouse and human samples, each sample had between roughly 0.6 x 10^7 and 1.8 x 10^7 valid reads. Repertoires of human naive CD4 T cells were used as a reference for TCR selection on multiple MHC II alleles and were compared against human-TCR-locus transgenic mice carrying single MHC II. The human cohort comprised three healthy volunteer blood donors, one aged 30 to 39, one aged 40 to 50 and one aged 60 to 70 at collection.

Spanning cysteine to phenylalanine, the CDR3 consists of 15 amino acids. Only CDR3 DNA is held: 45 bases, read in frame from base 1. For CDR1 and CDR2, the germline V gene lists SGHTA and FQGTGA. V is pruned by 5 bases and J by 4 bases, leaving 8 bases of the junction without a gene match. Points the paper makes about the study in general: The lowest clonal inequality scores among all compared groups were observed in most of the three human donors. On average, more CDR3 deletions and insertions were observed in humans than in mice, indicating greater exonuclease and TdT activity. Repertoire diversity was not considered directly comparable between humans and mice because human T cells were selected on a handful of MHC II alleles. iCHAO1 estimates gave humans the largest TCR beta repertoire, around 1.5 million clonotypes, attributed likely to selection by multiple MHC II molecules.

The chain is encoded by TRBV7-3 joined to TRBJ2-3, with 8 middle bases fitting TRBD2. The receptor's source is a person aged 55-75 years in good health. Sequencing input: naive CD4+ T cells from blood. In the paper's terms, the cell subset or site label means: CD45RO-negative CD62L-positive naive CD4 T cells. The DNA is TGTGCCAGCAGCCGAGACGGGAGGGCCGCAGATACGCAGTATTTT. This gives the protein CASSRDGRAADTQYF.